The 9 T cell receptor beta chains below come from one sample, sequenced in a study of shared clonotypes between healthy human individuals. Profiling relied on immunoSEQ multiplex PCR, and the TCRdb table lists in-frame clones only, not all of them. The sample holds 2 million to 3 million clones, approximately 94% seen once. The sample was naive CD4+ T cells sorted from blood. Subset indicated: CD45RA+ positively selected. These receptors came from a man between 18 and 29 years old in good health.

V and J are TRBV30 and TRBJ1-5, with D perhaps matching TRBD1 (5 bases). This CDR3 comprises 14 residues. The V end lost 0 bases, the J end lost 6 bases, and 12 bases lay between the germline ends. Per the germline V gene, CDR1 is GTSNPN and CDR2 is SVGIG (reference sequence). The CDR3 region has the DNA TGTGCCTGGAGTGTGGGGGGTCCCGCTCAGCCCCAGCATTTT. It is translated as CAWSVGGPAQPQHF.

The chain recombines TRBV9 with TRBJ2-3; D is perhaps TRBD2 (6 bases). CDR1 is SGDLS and CDR2 is YYNGEE in the germline V gene. V lost 3 bases to trimming and J lost 0 bases, with 17 bases between them. CDR3 length: 17 amino acids. The chain's CDR3 is CASSGGIWDSSTDTQYF. In DNA form, the CDR3 reads TGTGCCAGCAGCGGCGGCATATGGGACTCTAGCACAGATACGCAGTATTTT.

This clone was detected once. The rearrangement uses TRBV15 and TRBJ2-7, with 11 bases that match TRBD1. V lost 3 bases to trimming and J lost 2 bases; unmatched junction nucleotides: 3. CDR1 and CDR2 (germline): LNHNV, YYDKDF (reference sequence). This CDR3 comprises 15 residues. The chain's CDR3 is CATSRRGQGAYEQYF. CDR3 bases: TGTGCCACCAGCAGGAGGGGACAGGGGGCCTACGAGCAGTACTTC.

In this sample, this clone turned up once. The chain carries TRBV11-2 and TRBJ2-7, with TRBD2 identical over 8 bases. Germline trimming cut 0 bases from V and 7 bases from J; bases unmatched to any gene: 5. This CDR3 comprises 14 residues. From germline, CDR1 is SGHAT and CDR2 FQNNGV. The CDR3 coding sequence is TGTGCCAGCAGCTTAGATGACCTAGCGGGTGAGCAGTACTTC. Its translation is CASSLDDLAGEQYF.

This clone was seen once. The V gene is TRBV4-1, the J gene TRBJ2-5; D is uncertain. The germline V gene encodes CDR1 MGHRA and CDR2 YSYEKL. The CDR3 runs 13 residues. V lost 6 bases to trimming and J lost 5 bases, with 13 bases between them. This CDR3 is CASSRVQTETQYF. The CDR3 coding sequence is TGCGCCAGCAGTCGGGTGCAAACGGAGACCCAGTACTTC.

The chain combines TRBV19 with TRBJ2-1, with a tentative D call TRBD2 (6 bases). The CDR3 is made up of 15 amino acids. Germline V lookup: CDR1 LNHDA, CDR2 SQIVND (reference sequence). V was shortened by 7 bases and J by 3 bases, with 16 bases between the two germline ends. The CDR3 reads CASNDRDSIYNEQFF. The CDR3 DNA sequence: TGTGCCAGTAATGACCGGGACTCCATCTACAATGAGCAGTTCTTC.

This chain joins TRBV27 and TRBJ1-6; D is perhaps TRBD1 (5 bases). The CDR3 covers 15 residues. Germline V gene lookup returns CDR1 MNHEY and CDR2 SMNVEV (reference sequence). Deletions cut 4 bases from V and 5 bases from J, with 12 bases between. CDR3 DNA: TGTGCCAGCAGTTCGTACAGGACTGATAATTCACCCCTCCACTTT. It specifies CASSSYRTDNSPLHF.

The rearrangement uses TRBV10-3 and TRBJ2-6, with D perhaps TRBD2 (6 bases). This CDR3 is 16 amino acids long. The V end lost 8 bases, the J end lost 0 bases, and 14 bases lay between the germline ends. Germline lookup yields CDR1 ENHRY and CDR2 SYGVKD. The CDR3 DNA reads TGTGCCATCGGGGGGACCTTCGGCTCTGGGGCCAACGTCCTGACTTTC. This translates into CAIGGTFGSGANVLTF.

The genes are TRBV7-9 and TRBJ1-2; D is uncertain. V was clipped by 4 bases and J by 8 bases, with 11 bases between them. Per the germline V gene, CDR1 is SEHNR and CDR2 is FQNEAQ (reference sequence). The CDR3 contains 12 residues. Here the CDR3 DNA reads TGTGCCAGCAGCTCCCCCAGGATCGGCTACACCTTC. Protein product: CASSSPRIGYTF.